This entry lists 24 T cell receptor beta chains sequenced from one sample in a study of blood T cells in healthy people across ages. The use of a sample-barcoded 5' primer and a J-beta primer mix characterized a second PCR of about 7 to 12 cycles. One entry per CDR3 protein, called by TCRdb with MiXCR from the 5' RACE reads. The sample has some 670,000 distinct CDR3 sequences, roughly half seen once. Sequencing was performed on blood. The receptors shown here come from an elderly woman in good health.

This clonotype has more than one count but fewer than ten. Relative to the germline gene, one junction end is altered; a read error may explain this. The chain couples TRBV4-1 to TRBJ2-2; D gene ambiguous. Looked up from germline, CDR1 is MGHRA and CDR2 is YSYEKL. The CDR3 totals 13 residues. CDR3 loop: CAGSQTNTGELFF. The CDR3 nucleotides are TGCGCCGGCAGCCAAACGAACACCGGGGAGCTGTTTTTT.

This clonotype has ten or more counts. This chain joins TRBV27 and TRBJ2-4, with D possibly matching TRBD2 (5 bases). The V end lost 5 bases, the J end lost 4 bases, and 18 bases lay between the germline ends. CDR3 length: 16 amino acids. Germline V lookup: CDR1 MNHEY, CDR2 SMNVEV (reference sequence). The CDR3, as DNA: TGTGCCAGCAGTGTGAGTCAAGGATCGGGGAAAAACATTCAGTACTTC. Residues: CASSVSQGSGKNIQYF.

This chain connects TRBV29-1 to TRBJ2-1; D call uncertain. Germline CDR1 and CDR2: SQVTM and ANQGSEA. The CDR3 length is 12 residues. The V end was cut by 3 bases, the J end by 9 bases, with 12 bases between. CDR3 in amino acids: CSVDPTGREQFF. The CDR3 bases are TGCAGCGTTGACCCCACCGGGCGTGAGCAGTTCTTC.

The chain carries TRBV3-1 and TRBJ2-5; D possibly corresponds to TRBD2 (5 bases). This CDR3 region has 15 residues. With 0 bases removed from V and 7 bases from J, the gap between germline ends came to 15 bases. The germline CDR1 and CDR2 sequences are LGHDT and YNNKEL (reference sequence). The CDR3 protein is CASSQDAGRFRTQYF. CDR3 DNA sequence: TGTGCCAGCAGCCAAGATGCGGGCCGGTTCCGGACCCAGTACTTC.

The chain uses TRBV10-3 and TRBJ1-4; D remains unclear. The germline gives CDR1 ENHRY, CDR2 SYGVKD. Trimming stripped 6 bases from V and 6 bases from J, with 14 bases between. The CDR3 runs to 14 residues. The CDR3 bases are TGTGCCATCAGCTCGGGCCTTAAAGATGAAAAACTGTTTTTT. Its translation is CAISSGLKDEKLFF.

This clonotype was picked up many times. The chain carries TRBV2 and TRBJ2-1; D gene ambiguous. Trimming removed 0 bases from V and 8 bases from J, with 14 bases in between. CDR1 is SNHLY, CDR2 FYNNEI, per germline. This CDR3 spans 15 amino acids. This CDR3 is CASSEALRRSDEQFF. The CDR3 region has the DNA TGTGCCAGCAGTGAAGCGCTTCGGAGAAGCGATGAGCAGTTCTTC.

The V call is TRBV18, the J call TRBJ2-3, with D uncertain. Germline CDR1 and CDR2: KGHSH and LQKENI. The CDR3 has 15 residues. Trimming took 0 bases from V and 8 from J, leaving 15 bases between them. Here the CDR3 reads CASSPPALGSGTQYF. The CDR3 DNA reads as TGTGCCAGCTCACCACCTGCCCTTGGGTCAGGTACGCAGTATTTT. The full variable domain, completed using reference TRBV18 and TRBJ2-3, is NAGVMQNPRHLVRRRGQEARLRCSPMKGHSHVYWYRQLPEEGLKFMVYLQKENIIDESGMPKERFSAEFPKEGPSILRIQQVVRGDSAAYFCASSPPALGSGTQYFGPGTRLTVL.

Remarks on this clonotype: Being one base from a much bigger clone, this may be a read error. The genes are TRBV12-3 or TRBV12-4 and TRBJ2-1; D unclear. This CDR3 is 11 amino acids long. The CDR3 DNA sequence: TGTACCAGCAGTTTATGGAATGAGCAGTTCTTC. It is translated as CTSSLWNEQFF.

Many counts were recorded for this clonotype. The J gene is TRBJ2-1, the V gene TRBV5-1; D gene uncertain. V was trimmed by 1 base and J by 6 bases, leaving 8 bases between them. The CDR3 consists of 13 residues. Germline V gene sequence: CDR1 SGHRS, CDR2 YFSETQ. In nucleotides, the CDR3 is TGCGCCAGCAGCTTGACGATTAGCAATGAGCAGTTCTTC. This translates into CASSLTISNEQFF.

This chain joins TRBV27 and TRBJ2-3; D is unresolved. V was clipped by 5 bases and J by 4 bases, with 10 bases between them. CDR1 is MNHEY and CDR2 is SMNVEV in the germline V gene (reference sequence). This CDR3 has 13 amino acids. CDR3: CASSAFWSDTQYF. In DNA form, the CDR3 reads TGTGCCAGCAGTGCTTTCTGGTCAGATACGCAGTATTTT.

The V and J genes are TRBV28 and TRBJ2-1, with 7 bases fitting TRBD1. Trimming at V came to 6 bases and at J to 4 bases, leaving 9 bases not matched to a gene. The V gene's germline CDR1 is MDHEN and CDR2 SYDVKM. The CDR3 spans 15 residues. The CDR3: CASSPTGERYNEQFF. CDR3 nucleotides: TGTGCCAGCAGCCCCACAGGGGAGAGGTACAATGAGCAGTTCTTC.

The rearrangement joins TRBV3-1 to TRBJ2-7, with 9 positions matching TRBD1. The CDR3 runs to 15 residues. The V segment lost 4 bases and the J segment 4 bases; nucleotides outside the gene matches: 8. Germline V gene lookup returns CDR1 LGHDT and CDR2 YNNKEL (reference sequence). The DNA of the CDR3 is TGTGCCAGCAGCCGCGGCGGGACAGGGATATACGAGCAGTACTTC. Residues: CASSRGGTGIYEQYF.

The chain couples TRBV4-1 to TRBJ2-7; 7 bases map to TRBD1. The V gene end was trimmed by 3 bases and the J gene end by 1 base; junction bases not matched to a gene: 6. Looked up from germline, CDR1 is MGHRA and CDR2 is YSYEKL. This CDR3 has 15 residues. This CDR3 is CASSHATGPSYEQYF. Here the CDR3 DNA reads TGCGCCAGCAGCCACGCGACAGGGCCATCCTACGAGCAGTACTTC.

V gene TRBV10-3 combines with J gene TRBJ1-3; TRBD1 might be the D (6 bases). V lost 2 bases and J lost 2, with 10 bases in between. This CDR3 has 15 residues. CDR1 is ENHRY and CDR2 is SYGVKD in the germline V gene. DNA for the CDR3: TGTGCCATCAGTGAGGCGGGGGCCGCTGGAAACACCATATATTTT. Translated: CAISEAGAAGNTIYF.

V usage is TRBV5-6 and J usage is TRBJ2-5, with 10 nucleotides matching TRBD2. CDR1 is SGHDT and CDR2 is YYEEEE in the germline V gene. The CDR3 is 15 residues long. Germline trimming cut 4 bases from V and 11 bases from J; bases unmatched to any gene: 14. The CDR3 is CASSPGTSATNEQYF. CDR3 DNA sequence: TGTGCCAGCAGCCCTGGGACTAGCGCAACGAATGAGCAGTACTTC.

The V call is TRBV27, the J call TRBJ2-1; TRBD2 matches 13 bases. The germline V gene has CDR1 MNHEY and CDR2 SMNVEV (reference sequence). Germline trimming cut 8 bases from V and 8 bases from J; bases unmatched to any gene: 9. The CDR3 runs 15 residues. CDR3 nucleotides: TGTGCCAGCCGCCGGGGGACTAGCGGGAAGGATGAGCAGTTCTTC. Translated: CASRRGTSGKDEQFF.

This rearrangement joins TRBV4-3 to TRBJ2-7; D remains ambiguous. The germline V and J ends were trimmed by 0 bases and 2 bases, with 17 bases remaining between them. Germline values: CDR1 LGHNA, CDR2 YSLEER. The CDR3 totals 17 residues. The CDR3 nucleotides are TGCGCCAGCAGCCAAGATTTTAGGAGAGTCAACCCCTACGAGCAGTACTTC. As protein: CASSQDFRRVNPYEQYF.

With respect to this clonotype: With a much larger clone just one base away, this may be a read error. This chain links TRBV7-2 with TRBJ1-2; weak D call: TRBD1 (6 bases). This CDR3 is built from 13 residues. Germline V lookup: CDR1 SGHTA, CDR2 FQGNSA. V was cut by 4 bases and J by 6 bases, with 12 bases left in between. The CDR3 loop reads CASSWSGEDGYTF. In DNA form, the CDR3 reads TGTGCCAGCAGCTGGTCAGGGGAGGATGGCTACACCTTC.

With respect to this clonotype: Being one base from a much bigger clone, this may be a read error. The genes are TRBV7-2 and TRBJ2-2; 12 nucleotides align to TRBD2. Germline values: CDR1 SGHTA, CDR2 FQGNSA. This CDR3 region has 16 residues. J lost 6 bases, V lost 1 base, and 3 bases had no gene match. CDR3: CASSLGLAGGAGELFF. The CDR3 DNA reads as TGTGCCAGCAGCTTAGGCCTAGCGGGGGGGGCCGGGGAGCTGTTTTTT. The full variable domain, its missing parts supplied by reference TRBV7-2 and TRBJ2-2, is GAGVSQSPSNKVTEKGKDVELRCDPISGHTALYWYRQSLGQGLEFLIYFQGNSAPDKSGLPSDRFSAERTGGSVSTLTIQRTQQEDSAVYLCASSLGLAGGAGELFFGEGSRLTVL.

This clonotype came up a few times. The chain links TRBV27 to TRBJ1-5; TRBD1 aligns across 7 bases. The CDR3 covers 15 residues. Trimming removed 3 bases from V and 3 bases from J; junction bases left unmatched: 5. The germline gives CDR1 MNHEY, CDR2 SMNVEV (reference sequence). Here the CDR3 reads CASSFSRGDNQPQHF. DNA of the CDR3: TGTGCCAGCAGTTTTTCCAGGGGGGACAATCAGCCCCAGCATTTT.

Comments on this clonotype: A much larger clone sits a single nucleotide away, making a read error possible. The V call is TRBV5-6, the J call TRBJ2-1, with a possible D match to TRBD2 (6 bases). The V end was cut by 2 bases, the J end by 7 bases, with 19 bases between. Germline CDR1 reads SGHDT; CDR2 reads YYEEEE. The CDR3 contains 16 residues. In DNA form, the CDR3 reads TGTGCCAGCAGCTTCCGCGGACGAGCGGGTCATAATGAGCAGTTCTTC. This codes for CASSFRGRAGHNEQFF.

Remarks on this clonotype: This clone may be a read error of a much larger clone one base away. The chain employs TRBV12-3 or TRBV12-4 and TRBJ2-7, with D hard to call. The ends were cut back, 3 bases at V and 7 bases at J, with 13 bases in the middle. The CDR3 consists of 13 residues. CDR3 DNA: TGTGCCAGCAGTTTCATTTTCGGCAATGAGCAGTACTTC. Translated, it gives CASSFIFGNEQYF.

The rearrangement links TRBV20-1 to TRBJ2-7; D might be TRBD1 (6 bases). The germline V gene encodes CDR1 DFQATT and CDR2 SNEGSKA (reference sequence). The V gene lost 3 bases and the J gene lost 5 bases, with 11 bases spanning the gap. The CDR3 is 12 residues long. As DNA, the CDR3 is TGCAGTGCTAGTACAGGGTACCACGAGCAGTACTTC. Translated, it gives CSASTGYHEQYF.

This clonotype has at least ten counts. The J gene is TRBJ2-1, the V gene TRBV20-1; 7 bases are shared with TRBD2. The germline V gene encodes CDR1 DFQATT and CDR2 SNEGSKA (reference sequence). This CDR3 has 14 amino acids. The trim removed 5 bases at V and 0 bases at J, leaving 4 bases unmatched. CDR3 DNA sequence: TGCAGTGCTGGAGCGGGGAGCTCCTACAATGAGCAGTTCTTC. Translation gives CSAGAGSSYNEQFF.